This TCR beta chain originates from a study of shared clonotypes between healthy human individuals. V was trimmed by 8 bases and J by 3 bases, leaving 14 bases between them. This CDR3 contains 13 residues. Germline CDR1 and CDR2: MNHNY and SVGAGI (reference sequence). CD45RO+ cells went into CD8 memory alongside CCR7-negative CD45RA+ TemRA cells. Deep level was the assay's run setting. The method was immunoSEQ multiplex PCR; TCRdb's version includes in-frame clones alone and lacks a portion of them. This sample carries about 110,000 clones, just over 65% of them seen once, and the ten largest clones take 24%.

The specimen was memory CD8+ T cells sorted from blood. Subset: CD45RO+ cells pooled with CCR7-negative TemRA cells. The chain joins TRBV6-6 to TRBJ2-7; no clear D gene. This TCR was recovered from a woman aged 25 to 39 in good health. CDR3 nucleotides: TGTGCCAGCGGTGTTGGACCTCGCTACGAGCAGTACTTC. Amino acid sequence: CASGVGPRYEQYF.